These T cell receptor beta chains were read from a single sample in a study of OX40 agonist ivuxolimab in advanced cancers. The data were produced by immunoSEQ multiplex PCR, yet TCRdb's version contains in-frame clones alone and is incomplete. The sample holds tens of thousands of clones, around nine tenths seen once. The sample consisted of CD4+ or CD8+ T cells sorted from blood, taken in a trial of the OX40 agonist ivuxolimab. Source of these receptors: an adult with an advanced solid tumor such as melanoma, head and neck, liver or kidney cancer. CDR3s include the opening cysteine and the closing phenylalanine or tryptophan. Fields, in order: CDR3 protein, J gene, V gene.

CDR3aa: CASSKIRREFVSGNTIYF
j_gene: TRBJ1-3
v_gene: TRBV21-1

CDR3aa: CASTQGLAGRDGELFF
j_gene: TRBJ2-2
v_gene: TRBV19

CDR3aa: CASSSGWEPQHF
j_gene: TRBJ1-5
v_gene: TRBV7-9

CDR3aa: CASSYSGRLDTQYF
j_gene: TRBJ2-3
v_gene: TRBV6-5

CDR3aa: CASSLAGQGTQVTYEQYF
j_gene: TRBJ2-7
v_gene: TRBV5-1

CDR3aa: CASSLVFYEQYF
j_gene: TRBJ2-7
v_gene: TRBV5-1

CDR3aa: CTSSHPEGADGELFF
j_gene: TRBJ2-2
v_gene: TRBV1

CDR3aa: CASMASGGYNEQFF
j_gene: TRBJ2-1
v_gene: TRBV5-1

CDR3aa: CASSWGNEQFF
j_gene: TRBJ2-1
v_gene: TRBV27

CDR3aa: CASSPPSGPYTGELFF
j_gene: TRBJ2-2
v_gene: TRBV18

CDR3aa: CASSWSPLETQYF
j_gene: TRBJ2-5
v_gene: TRBV5-4

CDR3aa: CASSQDLAGGLKFF
j_gene: TRBJ2-1
v_gene: TRBV14

CDR3aa: CASSPGGYEQYF
j_gene: TRBJ2-7
v_gene: TRBV19

CDR3aa: CASSLGDSSYEQYF
j_gene: -
v_gene: TRBV5-1

CDR3aa: CASRLAVWGSPPAVDGYTF
j_gene: TRBJ1-2
v_gene: TRBV12-2

CDR3aa: CASSFGVGTAYEQYF
j_gene: TRBJ2-7
v_gene: TRBV11-3

CDR3aa: CASSPLSSGRNNEQFF
j_gene: TRBJ2-1
v_gene: TRBV11-2

CDR3aa: CASSQGRGGFQETQYF
j_gene: TRBJ2-5
v_gene: TRBV4-1

CDR3aa: CASSLGWNTGELFF
j_gene: TRBJ2-2
v_gene: TRBV7-3

CDR3aa: CASSLGGREQYF
j_gene: TRBJ2-7
v_gene: TRBV5-4

CDR3aa: CASSLERRGRFGGYTF
j_gene: TRBJ1-2
v_gene: TRBV5-6

CDR3aa: CASSVNLGNEQFF
j_gene: TRBJ2-1
v_gene: TRBV19

CDR3aa: CASSEADTGELFF
j_gene: TRBJ2-2
v_gene: TRBV6-1

CDR3aa: CASSLVDRINYGYTF
j_gene: TRBJ1-2
v_gene: TRBV7-9

CDR3aa: CASAFGANSYNEQFF
j_gene: TRBJ2-1
v_gene: TRBV12-5

CDR3aa: CASSLLAGHQETQYF
j_gene: TRBJ2-5
v_gene: TRBV7-8

CDR3aa: CATSPTLFYEQYF
j_gene: TRBJ2-7
v_gene: TRBV15

CDR3aa: CASTTGTLRSDEQYF
j_gene: TRBJ2-7
v_gene: TRBV7-9

CDR3aa: CASSDIREQYF
j_gene: TRBJ2-7
v_gene: TRBV19

CDR3aa: CASRGGRGTGETQYF
j_gene: TRBJ2-5
v_gene: TRBV2

CDR3aa: CASSPGRGGGNEQFF
j_gene: TRBJ2-1
v_gene: TRBV7-6

CDR3aa: CASSRISAGAKNIQYF
j_gene: TRBJ2-4
v_gene: TRBV7-8

CDR3aa: CAISDRGTNTEAFF
j_gene: TRBJ1-1
v_gene: TRBV10-3

CDR3aa: CASRSTGRPQETQYF
j_gene: TRBJ2-5
v_gene: TRBV6-5

CDR3aa: CSVDSLAEEEFF
j_gene: TRBJ2-1
v_gene: TRBV29-1

CDR3aa: CASSQGVEAFF
j_gene: TRBJ1-1
v_gene: TRBV4-1

CDR3aa: CASSATETELNEKLFF
j_gene: TRBJ1-4
v_gene: TRBV5-1

CDR3aa: CASRVGQANQPQHF
j_gene: TRBJ1-5
v_gene: TRBV27

CDR3aa: CASSQRDRYTDTQYF
j_gene: TRBJ2-3
v_gene: TRBV28

CDR3aa: CASSGRGYEQYF
j_gene: TRBJ2-7
v_gene: TRBV7-9

CDR3aa: CATRRDRGGEKLFF
j_gene: TRBJ1-4
v_gene: TRBV15

CDR3aa: CASSVDSDTQYF
j_gene: TRBJ2-3
v_gene: TRBV9

CDR3aa: CASSALGFGTDTQYF
j_gene: TRBJ2-3
v_gene: TRBV2

CDR3aa: CASVSDLNAPNEQFF
j_gene: TRBJ2-1
v_gene: TRBV5-4

CDR3aa: CASSLDNNEQFF
j_gene: TRBJ2-1
v_gene: TRBV11-2

CDR3aa: CASSLPGDQPQHF
j_gene: TRBJ1-5
v_gene: TRBV28

CDR3aa: CASSRGQGPYEQYF
j_gene: TRBJ2-7
v_gene: TRBV4-1

CDR3aa: CSDTETQYF
j_gene: TRBJ2-5
v_gene: TRBV29-1

CDR3aa: CASSQGETQYF
j_gene: TRBJ2-5
v_gene: TRBV11-2

CDR3aa: CASSLIGATTYNEQFF
j_gene: TRBJ2-1
v_gene: TRBV7-3

CDR3aa: CASSFGGSNQPQHF
j_gene: TRBJ1-5
v_gene: TRBV27

CDR3aa: CASSETSGRASNEQFF
j_gene: TRBJ2-1
v_gene: TRBV6-4

CDR3aa: CSVDHAGLNHEQYF
j_gene: TRBJ2-7
v_gene: TRBV29-1

CDR3aa: CASSIRGTSSYEQYF
j_gene: TRBJ2-7
v_gene: TRBV19

CDR3aa: CASSYSGANVLTF
j_gene: TRBJ2-6
v_gene: TRBV4-1

CDR3aa: CAIKSLTGTGELFF
j_gene: TRBJ2-2
v_gene: TRBV5-4

CDR3aa: CASSPPGFGNSPLHF
j_gene: TRBJ1-6
v_gene: TRBV9